This TCR beta chain was found in a study of T cells expressing NK-cell markers. Study information: The TCR beta repertoires originated in sorted CD3+CD56+NKG2C+, CD3+CD56+NKG2C- and CD3+CD56-NKG2C+ T cells. There were seven HCMV-seropositive donors and one seronegative donor among the eight sequenced.

On this clonotype itself: The antigen is not known.

Study results and limitations: Dominant NKG2C+ clonotypes were found to form about 1.0-8% of CD8+ T cells in more than five donors.

TCRdb re-called the 5' RACE reads; one entry per CDR3 protein, DNA not given. The repertoire table contains about 260,000 distinct CDR3 sequences. The CDR3 runs 17 residues. Germline values: CDR1 SGHRS, CDR2 YFSETQ. The receptor comes from a woman aged 18-69 years in good health. The source material was blood T cells: a sorted CD56 or NKG2C T cell subset, CD4+ or CD8+ T cells, or bulk PBMC T cells (not recorded which). The gene calls are TRBV5-1 and TRBJ2-5; the TCRdb D gene call, TRBD2, has no DNA to confirm it. This chain's CDR3 is CASTLGLAVTYQETQYF.